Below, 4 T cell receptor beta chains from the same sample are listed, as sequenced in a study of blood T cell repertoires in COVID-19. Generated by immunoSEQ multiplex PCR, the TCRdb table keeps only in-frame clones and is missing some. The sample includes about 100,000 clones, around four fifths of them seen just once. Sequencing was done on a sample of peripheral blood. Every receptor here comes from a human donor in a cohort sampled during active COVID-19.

The CDR3 DNA is TGTGCCAGCAAGGGGGTAAACGGGGATGAGCAGTTCTTC. This translates into CASKGVNGDEQFF. The V call is TRBV27, the J call TRBJ2-1, with D perhaps matching TRBD1 (6 bases). The CDR3 is made up of 13 amino acids. Trimming left V 7 bases short and J 8 bases short, with 15 bases between. Germline V gives CDR1 MNHEY, CDR2 SMNVEV (reference sequence).

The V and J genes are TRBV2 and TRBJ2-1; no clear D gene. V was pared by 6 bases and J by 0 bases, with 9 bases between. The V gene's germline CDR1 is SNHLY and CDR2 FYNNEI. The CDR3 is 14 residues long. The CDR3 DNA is TGTGCCAGCAGGCGCTATGTCTCCTACAATGAGCAGTTCTTC. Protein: CASRRYVSYNEQFF.

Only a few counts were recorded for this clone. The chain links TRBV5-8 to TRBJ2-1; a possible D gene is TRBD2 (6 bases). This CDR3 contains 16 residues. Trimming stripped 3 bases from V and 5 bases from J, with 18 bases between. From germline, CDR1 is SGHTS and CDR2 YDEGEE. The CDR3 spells CASSSHGGRINNEQFF. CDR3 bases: TGTGCCAGCAGCTCCCACGGGGGACGCATCAACAATGAGCAGTTCTTC.

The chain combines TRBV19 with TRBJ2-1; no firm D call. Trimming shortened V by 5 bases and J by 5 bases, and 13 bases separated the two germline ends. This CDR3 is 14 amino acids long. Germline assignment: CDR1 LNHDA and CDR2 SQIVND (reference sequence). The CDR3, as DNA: TGTGCCAGTAGTTTATCGAAACCGGACAATGAGCAGTTCTTC. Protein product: CASSLSKPDNEQFF.